What follows are 2 T cell receptor beta chains derived from one specimen sequenced in a study of human T cells and chemical hapten exposure (dated by TCRdb to the early 2020s). The library relied on RACE. The run used a NextSeq 500. The public reads were reanalyzed by TCRdb: fastp trimming at Q25, MiXCR alignment, in-frame beta chains only. Records with the same CDR3 protein are collapsed into one entry carrying the most frequent genes and DNA. This sample lists about 300,000 distinct CDR3 sequences; about 5.4% were detected once. Approximately 8.2% of the sample is in the top ten clones. According to the study, the label for this sample's time point signals: pre-sensitization, week 0. The treatment or condition label corresponds to: therapeutic diphenylcyclopropenone sensitization with weekly scalp DPC. The sample here was whole blood, taken in connection with sensitization to the hapten diphenylcyclopropenone (DPC). Receptors were obtained from a woman aged 18-29 years with alopecia areata. Some clones in this sample may be carry-over from other donors' samples.

This clonotype has ten or more counts. The chain has TRBV5-1 and TRBJ1-1; 9 positions match TRBD1. V lost 4 bases and J lost 11; bases outside the gene matches: 15. CDR1 and CDR2 from the germline V gene are SGHRS and YFSETQ. This CDR3 contains 15 residues. The chain's CDR3 is CASSPEGQGSGRAFF. CDR3 bases: TGCGCCAGCAGCCCAGAGGGACAGGGCTCCGGAAGGGCTTTCTTT.

This clonotype was recorded many times. The chain uses TRBV10-3 and TRBJ2-5, with 7 bases fitting TRBD1. V gave up 3 bases and J gave up 5 bases; unmatched junction bases: 3. Germline CDR1 and CDR2: ENHRY and SYGVKD. This CDR3 region has 13 residues. In DNA, the CDR3 is TGTGCCATCAGTGACCCCAGGGGGGAGACCCAGTACTTC. Protein sequence: CAISDPRGETQYF.